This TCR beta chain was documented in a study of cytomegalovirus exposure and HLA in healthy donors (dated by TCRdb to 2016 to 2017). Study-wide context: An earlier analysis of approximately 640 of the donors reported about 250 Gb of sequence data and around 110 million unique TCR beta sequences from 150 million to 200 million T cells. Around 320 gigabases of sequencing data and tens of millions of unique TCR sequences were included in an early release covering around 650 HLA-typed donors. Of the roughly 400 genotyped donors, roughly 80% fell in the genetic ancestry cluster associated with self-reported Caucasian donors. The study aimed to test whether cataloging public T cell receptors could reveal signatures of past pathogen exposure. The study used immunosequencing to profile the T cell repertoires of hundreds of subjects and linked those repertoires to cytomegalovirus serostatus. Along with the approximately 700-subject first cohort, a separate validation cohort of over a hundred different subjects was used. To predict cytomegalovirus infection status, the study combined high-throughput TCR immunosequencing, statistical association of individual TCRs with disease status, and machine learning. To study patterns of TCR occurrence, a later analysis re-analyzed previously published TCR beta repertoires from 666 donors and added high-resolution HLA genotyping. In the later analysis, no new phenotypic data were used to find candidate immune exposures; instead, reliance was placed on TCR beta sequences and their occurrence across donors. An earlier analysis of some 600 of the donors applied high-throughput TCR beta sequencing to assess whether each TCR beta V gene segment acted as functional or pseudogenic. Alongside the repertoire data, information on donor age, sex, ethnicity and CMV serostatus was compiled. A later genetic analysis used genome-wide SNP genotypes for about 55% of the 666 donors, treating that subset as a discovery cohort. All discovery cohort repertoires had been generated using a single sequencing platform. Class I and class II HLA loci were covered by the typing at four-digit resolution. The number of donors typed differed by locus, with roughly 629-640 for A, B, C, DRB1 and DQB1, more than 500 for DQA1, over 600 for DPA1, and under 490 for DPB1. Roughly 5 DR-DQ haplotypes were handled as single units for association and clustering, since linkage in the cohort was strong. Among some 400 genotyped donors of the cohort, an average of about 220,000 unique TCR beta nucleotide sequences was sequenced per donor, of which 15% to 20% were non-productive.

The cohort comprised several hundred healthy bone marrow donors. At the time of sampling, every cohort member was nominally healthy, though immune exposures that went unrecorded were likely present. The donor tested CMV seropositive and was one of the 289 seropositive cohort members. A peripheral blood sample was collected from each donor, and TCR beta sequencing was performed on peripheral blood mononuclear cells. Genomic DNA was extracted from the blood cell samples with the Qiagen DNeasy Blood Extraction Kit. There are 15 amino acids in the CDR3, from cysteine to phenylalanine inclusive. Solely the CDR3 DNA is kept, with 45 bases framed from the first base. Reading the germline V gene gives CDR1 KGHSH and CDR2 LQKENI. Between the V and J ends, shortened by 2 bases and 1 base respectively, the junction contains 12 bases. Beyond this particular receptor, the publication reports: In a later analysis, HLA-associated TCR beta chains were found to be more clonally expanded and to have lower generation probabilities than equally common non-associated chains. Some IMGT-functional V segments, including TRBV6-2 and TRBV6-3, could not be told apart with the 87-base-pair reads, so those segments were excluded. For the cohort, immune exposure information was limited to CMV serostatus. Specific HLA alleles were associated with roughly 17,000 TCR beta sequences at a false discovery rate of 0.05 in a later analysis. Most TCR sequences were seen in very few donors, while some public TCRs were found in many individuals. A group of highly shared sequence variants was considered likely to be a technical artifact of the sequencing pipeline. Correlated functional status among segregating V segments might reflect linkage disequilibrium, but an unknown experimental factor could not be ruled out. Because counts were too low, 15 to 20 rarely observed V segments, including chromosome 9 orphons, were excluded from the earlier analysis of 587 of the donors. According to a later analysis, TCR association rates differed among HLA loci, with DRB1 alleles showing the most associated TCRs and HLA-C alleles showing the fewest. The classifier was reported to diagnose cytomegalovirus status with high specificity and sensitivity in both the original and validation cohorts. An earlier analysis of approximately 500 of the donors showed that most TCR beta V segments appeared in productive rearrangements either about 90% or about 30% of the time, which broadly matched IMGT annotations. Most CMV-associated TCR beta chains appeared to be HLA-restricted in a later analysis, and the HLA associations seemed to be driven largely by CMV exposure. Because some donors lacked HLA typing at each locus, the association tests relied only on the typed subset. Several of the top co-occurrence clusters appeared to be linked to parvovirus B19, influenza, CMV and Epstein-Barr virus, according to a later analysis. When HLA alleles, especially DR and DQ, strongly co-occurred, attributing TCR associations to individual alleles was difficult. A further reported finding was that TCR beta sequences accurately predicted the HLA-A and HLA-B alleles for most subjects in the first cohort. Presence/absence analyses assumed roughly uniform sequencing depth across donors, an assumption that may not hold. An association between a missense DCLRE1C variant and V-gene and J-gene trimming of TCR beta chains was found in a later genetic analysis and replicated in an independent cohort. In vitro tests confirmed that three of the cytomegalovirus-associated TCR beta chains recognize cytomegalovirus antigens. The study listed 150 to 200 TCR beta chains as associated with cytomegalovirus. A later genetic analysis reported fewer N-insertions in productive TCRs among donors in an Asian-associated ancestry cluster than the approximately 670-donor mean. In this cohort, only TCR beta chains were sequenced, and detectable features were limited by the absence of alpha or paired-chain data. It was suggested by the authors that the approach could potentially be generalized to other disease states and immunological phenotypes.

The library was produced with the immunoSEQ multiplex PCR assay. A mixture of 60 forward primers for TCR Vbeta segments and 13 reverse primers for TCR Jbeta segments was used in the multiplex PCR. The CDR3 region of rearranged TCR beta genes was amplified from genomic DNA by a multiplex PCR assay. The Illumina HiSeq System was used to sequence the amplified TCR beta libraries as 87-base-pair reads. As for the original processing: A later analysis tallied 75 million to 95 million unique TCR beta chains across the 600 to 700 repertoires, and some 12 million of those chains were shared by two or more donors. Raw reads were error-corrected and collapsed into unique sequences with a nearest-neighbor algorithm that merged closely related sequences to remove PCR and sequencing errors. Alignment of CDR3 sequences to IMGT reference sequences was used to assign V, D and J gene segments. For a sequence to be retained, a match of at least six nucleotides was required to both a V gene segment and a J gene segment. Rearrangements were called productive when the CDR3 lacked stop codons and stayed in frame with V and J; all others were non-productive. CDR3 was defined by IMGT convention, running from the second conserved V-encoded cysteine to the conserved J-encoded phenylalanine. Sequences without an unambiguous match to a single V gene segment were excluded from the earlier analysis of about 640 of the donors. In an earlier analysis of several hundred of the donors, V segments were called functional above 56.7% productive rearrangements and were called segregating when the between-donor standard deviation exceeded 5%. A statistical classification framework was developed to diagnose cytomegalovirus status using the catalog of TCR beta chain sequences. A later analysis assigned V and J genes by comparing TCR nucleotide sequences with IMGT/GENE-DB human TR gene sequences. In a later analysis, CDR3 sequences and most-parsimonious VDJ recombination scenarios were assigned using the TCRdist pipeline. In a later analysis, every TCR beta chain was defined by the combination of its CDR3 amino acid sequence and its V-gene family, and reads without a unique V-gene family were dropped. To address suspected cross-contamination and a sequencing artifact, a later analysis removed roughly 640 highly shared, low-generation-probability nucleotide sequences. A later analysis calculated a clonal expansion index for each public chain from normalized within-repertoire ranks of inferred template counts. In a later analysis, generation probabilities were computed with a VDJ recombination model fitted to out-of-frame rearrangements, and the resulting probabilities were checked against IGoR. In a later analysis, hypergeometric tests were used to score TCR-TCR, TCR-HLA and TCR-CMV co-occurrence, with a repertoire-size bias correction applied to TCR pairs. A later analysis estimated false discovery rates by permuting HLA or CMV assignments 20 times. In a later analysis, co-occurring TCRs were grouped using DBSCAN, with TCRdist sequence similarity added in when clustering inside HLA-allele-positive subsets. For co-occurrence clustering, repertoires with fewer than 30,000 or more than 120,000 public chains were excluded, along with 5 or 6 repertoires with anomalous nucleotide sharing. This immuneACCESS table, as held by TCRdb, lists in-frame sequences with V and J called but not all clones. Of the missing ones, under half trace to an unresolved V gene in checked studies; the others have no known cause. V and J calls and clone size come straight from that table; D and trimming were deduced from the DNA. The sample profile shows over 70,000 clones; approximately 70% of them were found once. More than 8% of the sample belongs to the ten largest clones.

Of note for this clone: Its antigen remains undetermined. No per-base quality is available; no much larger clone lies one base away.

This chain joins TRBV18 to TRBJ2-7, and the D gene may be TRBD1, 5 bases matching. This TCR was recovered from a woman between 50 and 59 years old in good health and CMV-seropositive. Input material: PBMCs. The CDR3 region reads CASSPIGRDSYEQYF. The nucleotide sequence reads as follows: TGTGCCAGCTCACCAATCGGCAGGGATTCCTACGAGCAGTACTTC.